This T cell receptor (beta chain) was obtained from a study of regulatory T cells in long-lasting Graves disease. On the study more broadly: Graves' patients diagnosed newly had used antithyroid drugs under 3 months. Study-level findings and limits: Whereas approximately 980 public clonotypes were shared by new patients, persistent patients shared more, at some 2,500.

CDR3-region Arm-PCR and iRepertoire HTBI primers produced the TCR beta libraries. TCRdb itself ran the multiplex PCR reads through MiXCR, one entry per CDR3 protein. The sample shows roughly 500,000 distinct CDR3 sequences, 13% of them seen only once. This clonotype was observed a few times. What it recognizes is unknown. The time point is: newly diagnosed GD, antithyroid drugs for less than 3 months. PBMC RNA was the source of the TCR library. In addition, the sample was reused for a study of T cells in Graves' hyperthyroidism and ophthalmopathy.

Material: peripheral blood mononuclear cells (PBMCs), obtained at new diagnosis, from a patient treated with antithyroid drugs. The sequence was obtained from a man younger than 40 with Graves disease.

CDR3 bases: TGTGCCTGGCGGCGGGCCAGCTCCTACAATGAGCAGTTCTTC. Translated, it gives CAWRRASSYNEQFF. The V and J genes are TRBV30 and TRBJ2-1; weak D call: TRBD2 (5 bases). The CDR3 is 14 amino acids. The germline V gene encodes CDR1 GTSNPN and CDR2 SVGIG (reference sequence). V gave up 5 bases and J gave up 0 bases, with 11 bases separating them. Filled out from reference TRBV30 and TRBJ2-1, the complete variable domain reads SQTIHQWPATLVQPVGSPLSLECTVEGTSNPNLYWYRQAAGRGLQLLFYSVGIGQISSEVPQNLSASRPQDRQFILSSKKLLLSDSGFYLCAWRRASSYNEQFFGPGTRLTVL.